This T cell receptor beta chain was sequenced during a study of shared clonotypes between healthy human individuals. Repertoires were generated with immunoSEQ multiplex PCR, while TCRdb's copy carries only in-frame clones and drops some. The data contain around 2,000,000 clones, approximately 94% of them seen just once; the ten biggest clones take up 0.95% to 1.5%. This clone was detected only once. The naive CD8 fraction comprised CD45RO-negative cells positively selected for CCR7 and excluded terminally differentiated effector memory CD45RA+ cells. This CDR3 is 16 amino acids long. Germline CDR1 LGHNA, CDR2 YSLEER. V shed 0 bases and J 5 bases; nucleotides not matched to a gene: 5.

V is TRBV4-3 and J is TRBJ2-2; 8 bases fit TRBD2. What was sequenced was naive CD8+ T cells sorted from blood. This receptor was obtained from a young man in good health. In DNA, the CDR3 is TGCGCCAGCAGCCAAGATTGGCGGGAGGAGACCGGGGAGCTGTTTTTT. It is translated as CASSQDWREETGELFF.